The present T cell receptor beta chain was sequenced within a study of early T cells in non-severe SARS-CoV-2 infection. For the study at large: Sequencing was performed on bulk RNA from unsorted whole blood, leaving chains unpaired.

Attachment of unique molecular identifiers was made to individual cDNA molecules. Using its own MiXCR run on the 5' RACE reads, TCRdb lists one record per CDR3 protein. Among roughly 42,000 distinct CDR3 sequences listed, 10% to 15% were seen once. Study results and caveats: VDJdb-based matching was biased toward anti-spike CD8 responses and missed private and CD4 specificities.

V shed 3 bases, J shed 6 bases, and the junction held 10 bases outside the gene matches. CDR1 is SGHDN and CDR2 is FVKESK in the germline V gene. The CDR3 runs 15 residues. A word on this clonotype: Its antigen remains unidentified.

This clonotype was obtained from an adult who was a healthcare worker with PCR-confirmed SARS-CoV-2 infection or an uninfected control (not recorded which). Specimen: whole blood. The V and J genes are TRBV14 and TRBJ2-7; 8 nucleotides line up with TRBD1. The CDR3 coding sequence is TGTGCCAGCAGCCAGTTCGACAGGGGAATAAGCGAGCAGTACTTC. This gives the protein CASSQFDRGISEQYF.